Below are 29 T cell receptor beta chains sequenced from a single sample in a study of blood T cell repertoires in COVID-19. Sequenced by immunoSEQ multiplex PCR; TCRdb stores in-frame clones only, minus some. The sample has under 250,000 clones, 85% to 90% seen once. Sequencing input: peripheral blood. The receptors originated from a man younger than 45 with COVID-19, enrolled during active disease.

In this sample, this clone turned up once. The chain combines TRBV2 with TRBJ2-1; unclear D gene. V was pared by 6 bases and J by 6 bases, with 6 bases between. Germline V gene sequence: CDR1 SNHLY, CDR2 FYNNEI. This CDR3 spans 11 amino acids. This CDR3 is CASRSINEQFF. CDR3 in DNA: TGTGCCAGCAGGTCCATCAATGAGCAGTTCTTC.

This rearrangement joins TRBV6-2 or TRBV6-3 to TRBJ2-2; 8 nucleotides agree with TRBD2. V trimming: 6 bases; J trimming: 2 bases; junction bases outside the gene matches: 5. The CDR3 is made up of 15 amino acids. Germline V gene lookup returns CDR1 MNHEY and CDR2 SVGEGT. This CDR3 is CASSWAGGNTGELFF. CDR3 nucleotide sequence: TGTGCCAGCAGCTGGGCGGGGGGCAACACCGGGGAGCTGTTTTTT.

The J gene is TRBJ1-2, the V gene TRBV10-3, with TRBD1 matching over 7 bases. CDR1 is ENHRY, CDR2 SYGVKD, per germline. V shed 7 bases, J shed 1 base, and the junction held 3 bases outside the gene matches. This CDR3 comprises 13 residues. The CDR3, as DNA: TGTGCCATCACAGGACAGGTTAACTATGGCTACACCTTC. Protein product: CAITGQVNYGYTF.

This clone was seen only once. The V gene is TRBV3-1 (or the pseudogene TRBV3-2), the J gene TRBJ2-1, with D perhaps TRBD2 (6 bases). In germline, CDR1 is LGHDT, CDR2 YNNKEL (reference sequence). This CDR3 is built from 15 residues. The ends were cut back, 4 bases at V and 7 bases at J, with 17 bases in the middle. CDR3 in amino acids: CASSLRGAVLNEQFF. The CDR3 bases are TGTGCCAGCAGCCTGCGGGGAGCAGTCTTAAATGAGCAGTTCTTC.

J is TRBJ1-5 and V is TRBV20-1, with 7 positions matching TRBD1. Unmatched junction bases numbered 4, after V lost 3 bases and J lost 5 bases. From germline, CDR1 is DFQATT and CDR2 SNEGSKA (reference sequence). The CDR3 length is 13 residues. The CDR3 sequence is CSASRQGDQPQHF. The CDR3 DNA is TGCAGTGCTAGTCGTCAGGGGGATCAGCCCCAGCATTTT.

This chain uses TRBV27 with TRBJ2-7; 8 bases are a match to TRBD1. V lost 5 bases to trimming and J lost 7 bases; unmatched junction nucleotides: 10. Germline loops: CDR1 MNHEY, CDR2 SMNVEV (reference sequence). The CDR3 contains 14 residues. Here the CDR3 reads CASSKYQGAWEQYF. CDR3 in DNA: TGTGCCAGCAGTAAATATCAGGGGGCTTGGGAGCAGTACTTC.

The rearrangement uses TRBV19 and TRBJ2-7; D is possibly TRBD1 (5 bases). The CDR3 is made up of 14 amino acids. V was shortened by 0 bases and J by 1 base, with 7 bases between the two germline ends. Per the germline V gene, CDR1 is LNHDA and CDR2 is SQIVND (reference sequence). The CDR3 nucleotides are TGTGCCAGTAGTATAGAGCAGGGATCCTACGAGCAGTACTTC. The encoded protein is CASSIEQGSYEQYF.

This clone has just one count. This rearrangement joins TRBV18 to TRBJ2-1, with 11 bases fitting TRBD2. J was trimmed by 7 bases and V by 2 bases; bases with no gene match: 1. CDR1 KGHSH and CDR2 LQKENI come from the germline V gene. This CDR3 contains 14 residues. CDR3 residues: CASSPVAGGNEQFF. The CDR3 coding sequence is TGTGCCAGCTCACCAGTAGCGGGAGGGAATGAGCAGTTCTTC.

The gene calls are TRBV28 and TRBJ1-5; possibly TRBD1 for D (6 bases). CDR1 is MDHEN and CDR2 is SYDVKM in the germline V gene. The CDR3 extends over 17 amino acids. Trimming stripped 1 base from V and 0 bases from J, with 13 bases between. The CDR3 DNA reads as TGTGCCAGCAGTTTATTGCAGGGACACAATAGCAATCAGCCCCAGCATTTT. Protein product: CASSLLQGHNSNQPQHF.

This chain joins TRBV6-6 and TRBJ1-2; 7 nucleotides agree with TRBD1. With V trimmed by 2 bases and J by 2 bases, 8 bases remained unmatched. CDR1 and CDR2 (germline): MNHNY, SVGAGI (reference sequence). The CDR3 is 16 residues long. In DNA form, the CDR3 reads TGTGCCAGCAGTTACCCCCCGGGACAGAGAAACTATGGCTACACCTTC. It yields the protein CASSYPPGQRNYGYTF.

The rearrangement links TRBV7-2 to TRBJ2-1, with 12 bases matching TRBD1. The germline gives CDR1 SGHTA, CDR2 FQGNSA. V lost 5 bases to trimming and J lost 8 bases; unmatched junction nucleotides: 4. This CDR3 region has 14 residues. In DNA form, the CDR3 reads TGTGCCAGCAGCGGCGGGACAGGGGGCTATGAGCAGTTCTTC. It codes for CASSGGTGGYEQFF.

V and J are TRBV7-7 and TRBJ2-2; TRBD2 matches 7 bases. The CDR3 is 15 amino acids. J was trimmed by 4 bases and V by 2 bases; bases with no gene match: 4. CDR1 is SSHAT, CDR2 FNYEAQ, per germline (reference sequence). This chain's CDR3 is CASSLWVAGTGELFF. The CDR3 DNA reads as TGTGCCAGCAGCTTATGGGTAGCGGGCACCGGGGAGCTGTTTTTT.

The chain uses TRBV11-2 and TRBJ1-2; 11 nucleotides line up with TRBD1. Germline values: CDR1 SGHAT, CDR2 FQNNGV. The trim removed 3 bases at V and 4 bases at J, leaving 7 bases unmatched. The CDR3 is 16 amino acids. The CDR3 coding sequence is TGTGCCAGCAGCTTTTGGGACAGGGGGGGAGGCTATGGCTACACCTTC. This sequence encodes CASSFWDRGGGYGYTF.

This clone was seen a single time. V and J are TRBV6-1 and TRBJ2-1; 14 bases map to TRBD2. CDR3 length equals 18 residues. Germline V gene lookup returns CDR1 MNHNS and CDR2 SASEGT. V lost 4 bases and J lost 7; bases outside the gene matches: 12. The CDR3 reads CASSAPTSGRASGNEQFF. The CDR3 DNA sequence: TGTGCCAGCAGTGCTCCGACTAGCGGGAGGGCAAGTGGAAATGAGCAGTTCTTC.

The chain couples TRBV28 to TRBJ1-4; 7 nucleotides agree with TRBD1. V lost 5 bases and J lost 5; bases outside the gene matches: 11. This CDR3 is built from 16 residues. Germline assignment: CDR1 MDHEN and CDR2 SYDVKM. The CDR3 loop is CASSLTETGKNEKLFF. In nucleotides, the CDR3 is TGTGCCAGCAGTCTGACTGAGACAGGGAAAAATGAAAAACTGTTTTTT.

A single count supports this clone. CDR3 sequence reads: CASSTPPRRVTNEKLFF. In DNA form, the CDR3 reads TGTGCCAGCAGCACTCCTCCCAGGAGGGTAACTAATGAAAAACTGTTTTTT. The rearrangement joins TRBV21-1 to TRBJ1-4. TRBV21-1 is assigned pseudogene status. The CDR3 totals 17 residues.

The chain uses TRBV15 and TRBJ2-2; D might be TRBD1 (6 bases). The CDR3 is made up of 20 amino acids. Germline V gives CDR1 LNHNV, CDR2 YYDKDF (reference sequence). V was clipped by 6 bases and J by 0 bases, with 26 bases between them. In DNA, the CDR3 is TGTGCCACCAGTAAGAGATTCATACAGGGACCCGATCCGAACACCGGGGAGCTGTTTTTT. Residues: CATSKRFIQGPDPNTGELFF.

The V call is TRBV5-1, the J call TRBJ2-3; 7 bases are a match to TRBD1. In germline, CDR1 is SGHRS, CDR2 YFSETQ. The length of the CDR3 is 16 residues. With 4 bases clipped from V and 3 bases from J, the junction kept 11 bases outside the gene matches. In DNA form, the CDR3 reads TGCGCCAGCAGCAGTTCGACAGGGCTCAGGACAGATACGCAGTATTTT. Residues: CASSSSTGLRTDTQYF.

The genes are TRBV18 and TRBJ1-5, with unresolved D. The CDR3 loop spans 15 amino acids. Germline assignment: CDR1 KGHSH and CDR2 LQKENI. Between the trimmed V and J ends, which lost 6 bases and 2 bases, there was a span of 14 bases. The CDR3 DNA reads TGTGCCAGCTCGGCGTATGTGGAGGGCAATCAGCCCCAGCATTTT. Its protein is CASSAYVEGNQPQHF.

The sample holds a few counts of this clone. This chain uses TRBV5-1 with TRBJ1-5, with 7 nucleotides matching TRBD1. Germline CDR1 SGHRS, CDR2 YFSETQ. Trimming removed 0 bases from V and 5 bases from J; junction bases left unmatched: 2. CDR3 size: 14 residues. The CDR3 loop is CASSLGQGDQPQHF. The CDR3 DNA reads TGCGCCAGCAGCTTGGGACAGGGAGATCAGCCCCAGCATTTT.

The chain combines TRBV12-3 or TRBV12-4 with TRBJ1-1; D perhaps matches TRBD1 (5 bases). This CDR3 contains 13 residues. Trimming shortened V by 7 bases and J by 1 base, and 10 bases separated the two germline ends. The CDR3 protein is CASTQVGNTEAFF. In DNA form, the CDR3 reads TGTGCCAGCACACAGGTTGGGAACACTGAAGCTTTCTTT.

The V and J genes are TRBV7-9 and TRBJ2-2, with 9 nucleotides matching TRBD1. V lost 0 bases, J lost 6 bases, and 2 bases stayed unmatched. CDR1 and CDR2 (germline): SEHNR, FQNEAQ (reference sequence). The CDR3 has 15 amino acids. The CDR3, as DNA: TGTGCCAGCAGCTTAGCACAGGGGGCTGCCGGGGAGCTGTTTTTT. Amino acids: CASSLAQGAAGELFF.

The rearrangement joins TRBV5-6 to TRBJ2-1; possibly TRBD2 for D (6 bases). Trimming stripped 3 bases from V and 4 bases from J, with 20 bases between. The CDR3 runs to 17 residues. The germline V gene encodes CDR1 SGHDT and CDR2 YYEEEE. CDR3 DNA: TGTGCCAGCAGCTCCCGAGGGACTCCCACGGAATACAATGAGCAGTTCTTC. It translates to CASSSRGTPTEYNEQFF.

The chain has TRBV5-6 and TRBJ2-7, with D uncertain. CDR1 is SGHDT, CDR2 YYEEEE, per germline. V lost 0 bases and J 0 bases, leaving 7 bases between the germline ends. This CDR3 is built from 14 residues. CDR3 sequence: CASSLGVLSYEQYF. CDR3 nucleotides: TGTGCCAGCAGCTTGGGAGTCCTCTCCTACGAGCAGTACTTC.

The rearrangement uses TRBV23-1 and TRBJ2-1; TRBD2 matches at 8 bases. TRBV23-1 is identified as an open reading frame with a role that is uncertain. V shed 4 bases and J 5 bases; nucleotides not matched to a gene: 10. The CDR3 length is 16 residues. CDR3 sequence (DNA): TGCGCCAGCAGTCTCTCTCGGGAGGGGGAGGACAATGAGCAGTTCTTC. Translating gives CASSLSREGEDNEQFF.

This chain links TRBV5-1 with TRBJ1-1; 7 nucleotides align to TRBD1. J gave up 7 bases and V 2 bases, and 5 bases lay outside the gene matches. Germline lookup yields CDR1 SGHRS and CDR2 YFSETQ. The CDR3 loop spans 13 amino acids. The CDR3 here is CASSLGQDNEAFF. The CDR3 DNA reads as TGCGCCAGCAGCTTAGGACAGGATAATGAAGCTTTCTTT.

This rearrangement joins TRBV10-3 to TRBJ1-1; 9 bases map to TRBD1. With 2 bases clipped from V and 4 bases from J, the junction kept 2 bases outside the gene matches. The CDR3 sequence is 14 residues long. CDR1 and CDR2 from the germline V gene are ENHRY and SYGVKD. CDR3 bases: TGTGCCATCAGTGAGAAACAGGGGGCCACTGAAGCTTTCTTT. Translating it yields CAISEKQGATEAFF.

This clone turned up a few times. The chain is built from TRBV28 and TRBJ2-7, with D possibly being TRBD2 (7 bases). Trimming took 8 bases from V and 1 from J, leaving 18 bases between them. Germline values: CDR1 MDHEN, CDR2 SYDVKM. The CDR3 runs 15 residues. The CDR3 nucleotides read TGTGCCAGCCAAGGGGGGGGGATCATATCCTACGAGCAGTACTTC. Translation gives CASQGGGIISYEQYF.

The chain employs TRBV6-2 or TRBV6-3 and TRBJ2-1; possibly TRBD1 for D (8 bases). CDR1 and CDR2 (germline): MNHEY, SVGEGT. Trimming left V 4 bases short and J 6 bases short, with 22 bases between. CDR3 length equals 17 residues. The CDR3: CASSSLRGDRYRNEQFF. The CDR3 coding sequence is TGTGCCAGCAGTTCACTTCGGGGGGACAGGTATCGCAATGAGCAGTTCTTC.